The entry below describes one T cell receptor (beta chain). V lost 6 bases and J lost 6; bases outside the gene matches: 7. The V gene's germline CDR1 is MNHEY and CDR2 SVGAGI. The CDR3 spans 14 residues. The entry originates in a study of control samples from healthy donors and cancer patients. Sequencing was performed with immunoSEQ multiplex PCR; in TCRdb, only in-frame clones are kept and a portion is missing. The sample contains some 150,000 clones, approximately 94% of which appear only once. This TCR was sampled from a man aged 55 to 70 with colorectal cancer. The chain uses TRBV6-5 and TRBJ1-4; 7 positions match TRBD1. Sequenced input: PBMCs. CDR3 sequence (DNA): TGTGCCAGCAGAGCCAGACAGGGTTATGAAAAACTGTTTTTT. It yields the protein CASRARQGYEKLFF.